The subject of this entry is one T cell receptor (beta chain). Its antigen is not yet known. It has no much larger one-base neighbor in the sample; base qualities were not kept. The CDR3, from cysteine to phenylalanine, totals 12 residues. The read is trimmed to its CDR3 DNA, 36 bases read in frame from base 1. CDR1 SGHVS and CDR2 FNYEAQ were looked up in the germline V gene. The germline V and J ends show losses of 5 bases and 7 bases respectively, and no gene match explains 1 base of the junction. The data originate from a study of lymphopenia after photon versus proton radiotherapy (dated by TCRdb to about 2019). With respect to the entire study: The immunological effects of photon versus proton radiation therapy were compared in patients with gastrointestinal tumors who developed high-grade lymphopenia. The cohort comprised 20 patients with gastrointestinal tumors who received either photon or proton therapy and then developed lymphopenia. The study aimed to characterize how the two radiation modalities differ in their impact on the immune system.

The receptor library was made with the immunoSEQ multiplex PCR assay. Deep sequencing of rearranged TCR beta loci, alongside multiparametric flow cytometry, was used to profile T cell repertoires. TCRdb's version of the immuneACCESS table is confined to in-frame rearrangements and falls short of the full clone set. An unresolved V gene accounts for under half of the shortfall where checked; the remainder is of unknown origin. This sample holds 75,000 or so clones; around 83% were observed only once. Over 1.2% of the sample lies in the top ten. General conclusions and limits of the study: Proton-treated patients stayed relatively stable during treatment, while photon-treated patients lost naive T cells and TCR diversity and gained effector/memory populations. Once the lymphocyte count had reached its nadir, the repertoires of photon-treated patients showed oligoclonal expansion, particularly of CD8+ Temra cells, and this expansion drove the decline in diversity. Among patients across the cohort who died, overall survival time showed an inverse correlation with a larger post-nadir drop in TCR diversity. The survival association was assessed only in patients who died, and the authors presented better survival with proton therapy as a possibility rather than a demonstrated result.

The sequence joins TRBV7-6 to TRBJ2-1, and 8 bases in between align with TRBD2. The receptor's source is a man aged 55 to 69 with pancreatic cancer. This specimen was peripheral blood, taken from a patient treated with proton-based radiotherapy. The sequenced DNA: TGTGCCAGCAGCCCGGGGGGGAATGAGCAGTTCTTC. Its product reads: CASSPGGNEQFF. Supplemented by the reference TRBV7-6 and TRBJ2-1 proteins around the CDR3, the complete variable domain is GAGVSQSPRYKVTKRGQDVALRCDPISGHVSLYWYRQALGQGPEFLTYFNYEAQQDKSGLPNDRFSAERPEGSISTLTIQRTEQRDSAMYRCASSPGGNEQFFGPGTRLTVL.